A selection of T cell receptor beta chains follows, all from one sample in a study of blood T cell repertoires in COVID-19. Produced via immunoSEQ multiplex PCR; TCRdb's table is partial and in-frame only. The sample comprises under 200,000 clones, approximately 83% of which are singletons, and about a tenth rests with the top ten. Material for sequencing was peripheral blood. The source of these receptors is a man between 65 and 85 years old with active or convalescent COVID-19. Both conserved end residues are part of each CDR3. The D gene is left open where the match is weak. The size field is filled for only some rows; it gives once, few, many or a size class.

J gene | V gene | clone size | CDR3 length | D gene | CDR3 DNA | CDR3 protein
TRBJ1-2 | TRBV30 | . | 13 | TRBD1 | TGTGCCTGGGTTCGGGACAGGGACTATGGCTACACCTTC | CAWVRDRDYGYTF
TRBJ2-3 | TRBV5-1 | . | 14 | TRBD1 | TGCGCCAGCAGCTTAGGACAGGGTAGGGATACGCAGTATTTT | CASSLGQGRDTQYF
TRBJ2-2 | TRBV5-1 | . | 17 | TRBD2 | TGCGCCAGCAGCTTGAAGGTAGCGGGAGGGAACACCGGGGAGCTGTTTTTT | CASSLKVAGGNTGELFF
TRBJ1-5 | TRBV28 | . | 14 | . | TGTGCCAGCAGTTTAACTGCAGGCTATCAGCCCCAGCATTTT | CASSLTAGYQPQHF
TRBJ2-7 | TRBV7-2 | . | 15 | TRBD1 | TGTGCCAGCAGCTATCCGGGACAGTCGTCCTACGAGCAGTACTTC | CASSYPGQSSYEQYF
TRBJ1-5 | TRBV5-6 | . | 15 | . | TGTGCCAGCAGCCCTAGCCGGTGGAGTTCTCAGCCCCAGCATTTT | CASSPSRWSSQPQHF
TRBJ1-1 | TRBV29-1 | . | 11 | . | TGCAGCGGAGCTCTATGGACTGAAGCTTTCTTT | CSGALWTEAFF
TRBJ2-1 | TRBV5-1 | . | 16 | . | TGCGCCAGCAGCGCCGAGACTTGGAGGAGGTACAATGAGCAGTTCTTC | CASSAETWRRYNEQFF
TRBJ2-2 | TRBV5-1 | once | 16 | TRBD1 | TGCGCCAGCAGCTTCCCGACAGGGGAGGTTGCCGGGGAGCTGTTTTTT | CASSFPTGEVAGELFF
TRBJ2-1 | TRBV9 | . | 17 | . | TGTGCCAGCAGCGTAGAAGGGAAGGGCAGGGTCGGCGATGAGCAGTTCTTC | CASSVEGKGRVGDEQFF
TRBJ2-1 | TRBV5-1 | once | 16 | TRBD2 | TGCGCCAGCAGCTTGCAACTAGCGGGAGCAATCAATGAGCAGTTCTTC | CASSLQLAGAINEQFF
TRBJ2-5 | TRBV7-7 | . | 19 | TRBD2 | TGTGCCAGCAGCTCCCTCGGACTAGCGGGGTTCGGCAAGGGGGAGACCCAGTACTTC | CASSSLGLAGFGKGETQYF
TRBJ1-3 | TRBV12-5 | . | 18 | TRBD1 | TGTGCTAGTGGATCAACTAGACAGGGGGCTATCTCTGGAAACACCATATATTTT | CASGSTRQGAISGNTIYF
TRBJ2-5 | TRBV5-4 | . | 12 | . | TGTGCCAGCAGCTCCCCTCGAGAGACCCAGTACTTC | CASSSPRETQYF
TRBJ1-6 | TRBV9 | . | 14 | . | TGTGCCAGCAGCGTAGCCAGGGGTAATTCACCCCTCCACTTT | CASSVARGNSPLHF
TRBJ1-1 | TRBV29-1 | . | 13 | TRBD1 | TGCAGCGTCTCTCCTGACAGGGACACTGAAGCTTTCTTT | CSVSPDRDTEAFF
TRBJ2-1 | TRBV7-3 | . | 15 | . | TGTGCCAGCAGCTTAGAGAGAGGGTTGGGGAATGAGCAGTTCTTC | CASSLERGLGNEQFF
TRBJ1-2 | TRBV9 | . | 13 | TRBD1 | TGTGCCAGCAGCGTACAGGGGGACTATGGCTACACCTTC | CASSVQGDYGYTF
TRBJ2-2 | TRBV9 | once | 16 | TRBD2 | TGTGCCAGCAGCCAAGGACTAGCGGCGAACACCGGGGAGCTGTTTTTT | CASSQGLAANTGELFF
TRBJ1-2 | TRBV3-1/TRBV3-2 | . | 14 | TRBD1 | TGTGCCAGCAGTCGGGGACAGGGAGGCTATGGCTACACCTTC | CASSRGQGGYGYTF
TRBJ1-1 | TRBV7-2 | many | 13 | . | TGTGCCAGCAGACAGACAATGAACACTGAAGCTTTCTTT | CASRQTMNTEAFF
TRBJ2-1 | TRBV3-1/TRBV3-2 | . | 13 | . | TGTGCCAGCAGCCAGTGGGGGGACAATGAGCAGTTCTTC | CASSQWGDNEQFF
TRBJ2-2 | TRBV20-1 | . | 15 | TRBD1 | TGCAGTGCTAGTCGCCGGGACAGTCAATCCGGGGAGCTGTTTTTT | CSASRRDSQSGELFF
TRBJ2-7 | TRBV11-2 | . | 14 | TRBD2 | TGTGCCAGCAGCTTAGTCACAGCGGGAGGCGAGCAGTACTTC | CASSLVTAGGEQYF
TRBJ1-4 | TRBV7-9 | . | 17 | TRBD1 | TGTGCCAGCAGCTTAAGTAGCGCAGGGGGCTGGGGTGAAAAACTGTTTTTT | CASSLSSAGGWGEKLFF
TRBJ2-1 | TRBV29-1 | . | 14 | TRBD1 | TGCAGTGTCCCCGGGACAGGGTCCTACAATGAGCAGTTCTTC | CSVPGTGSYNEQFF
TRBJ1-1 | TRBV6-2/TRBV6-3 | . | 15 | TRBD1 | TGTGCCAGCAGCTCAGGGGGCGCGGTAGGTACTGAAGCTTTCTTT | CASSSGGAVGTEAFF
TRBJ2-5 | TRBV28 | . | 16 | TRBD1 | TGTGCCAGCAGCCCAATCGGACAGGGGGCATTAGGGACCCAGTACTTC | CASSPIGQGALGTQYF
TRBJ2-1 | TRBV27 | . | 15 | TRBD2 | TGTGCCAGCAGTTTATTACTGAGTCGGGAGGGTGAGCAGTTCTTC | CASSLLLSREGEQFF
TRBJ1-1 | TRBV5-1 | . | 14 | . | TGCGCCAGCAGCTTGGTGGGGGGGAACACTGAAGCTTTCTTT | CASSLVGGNTEAFF
TRBJ2-3 | TRBV5-1 | . | 13 | . | TGCGCCAGCAGCTTACAGAGCACAGATACGCAGTATTTT | CASSLQSTDTQYF
TRBJ2-2 | TRBV19 | . | 16 | . | TGTGCCAGTAGTATTGGGTCAACAACAGGGAAAAGAGAGCTGTTTTTT | CASSIGSTTGKRELFF
TRBJ2-6 | TRBV15 | . | 16 | . | TGTGCCACCAGCAGAGAGAGACACTCTGGGGCCAACGTCCTGACTTTC | CATSRERHSGANVLTF
TRBJ1-1 | TRBV6-5 | . | 13 | . | TGTGCCAGCATGTTTTCAGCGGGCACTGAAGCTTTCTTT | CASMFSAGTEAFF
TRBJ2-1 | TRBV10-3 | . | 16 | TRBD2 | TGTGCCATCAGAGGGACTAGCGGGACCTCCTACAATGAGCAGTTCTTC | CAIRGTSGTSYNEQFF
TRBJ2-5 | TRBV3-1/TRBV3-2 | . | 15 | . | TGTGCCAGCAGTTCCCGACAGCCCCTGGGGGAGACCCAGTACTTC | CASSSRQPLGETQYF
TRBJ2-1 | TRBV9 | . | 18 | TRBD2 | TGTGCCAGCAGCGTAGAGGGGACTAGCGGGTTCTCCTACAATGAGCAGTTCTTC | CASSVEGTSGFSYNEQFF
TRBJ2-1 | TRBV10-2 | . | 15 | TRBD2 | TGCGCCAGCAGCTCCGGGACTAGCGGGAGAGATGAGCAGTTCTTC | CASSSGTSGRDEQFF
TRBJ1-2 | TRBV11-2 | . | 12 | TRBD1 | TGTGCCAGTAAACAGGGGGCGAATGGCTACACCTTC | CASKQGANGYTF
TRBJ2-2 | TRBV5-1 | . | 16 | TRBD2 | TGCGCCAGCACTTGGACTAGCGGGGGGAACACCGGGGAGCTGTTTTTT | CASTWTSGGNTGELFF
TRBJ2-7 | TRBV7-8 | . | 13 | . | TGTGCCAGCAGCTTAGTCGAGGTTTACGAGCAGTACTTC | CASSLVEVYEQYF
TRBJ2-7 | TRBV3-1/TRBV3-2 | . | 16 | TRBD1 | TGTGCCAGCAGCCAAGGCCTGGACAGGGGTGCCTACGAGCAGTACTTC | CASSQGLDRGAYEQYF
TRBJ1-5 | TRBV20-1 | . | 18 | . | TGCAGTGCTAGTGAACTGGCGGCGGCAGCATATAGCAATCAGCCCCAGCATTTT | CSASELAAAAYSNQPQHF
TRBJ1-2 | TRBV5-4 | once | 14 | . | TGTGCCAGCAGCTTGGAGGACAGAAAGCCTGGCTACACCTTC | CASSLEDRKPGYTF
TRBJ2-2 | TRBV7-8 | few | 17 | . | TGTGCCAGCAGCTTAACGTGGTCGGGAGTGGGGACCGGGGAGCTGTTTTTT | CASSLTWSGVGTGELFF
TRBJ2-1 | TRBV27 | . | 15 | . | TGTGCCAGCAGTCCTAAGGGGTTGGGGTGGCATGAGCAGTTCTTC | CASSPKGLGWHEQFF
TRBJ2-2 | TRBV7-2 | . | 13 | . | TGTGCCAGCTCGGGTAGGAACACCGGGGAGCTGTTTTTT | CASSGRNTGELFF
TRBJ2-5 | TRBV19 | . | 13 | . | TGTGCCAGTAGTGAGGGATCAAAAGAGACCCAGTACTTC | CASSEGSKETQYF
TRBJ2-1 | TRBV2 | few | 15 | . | TGTGCCAGCAGTGAATATGGGACTCTTTACAATGAGCAGTTCTTC | CASSEYGTLYNEQFF
TRBJ2-1 | TRBV30 | . | 16 | TRBD2 | TGTGCCTGGAGTGCACAGGGACTAGCGAGTTACAATGAGCAGTTCTTC | CAWSAQGLASYNEQFF
TRBJ2-1 | TRBV5-1 | . | 15 | . | TGCGCCAGCAGCTTTGGTGCGAGCTCCTACAATGAGCAGTTCTTC | CASSFGASSYNEQFF
TRBJ2-6 | TRBV30 | . | 15 | . | TGTGCCTGGATAAATGGGCCCACCGGGGCCAACGTCCTGACTTTC | CAWINGPTGANVLTF